This T cell receptor beta chain was sequenced in a study of CD8 T cells in ankylosing spondylitis. Study-wide results and caveats: A TCR beta motif made of about 8 highly homologous variants seemed typical of ankylosing spondylitis blood.

The V and J ends lost 8 bases and 10 bases respectively, with 17 bases between them. This CDR3 is 13 amino acids long. CDR1 and CDR2 (germline): MNHEY, SVGEGT. Quantitative 5'-RACE was performed with molecular barcodes, and it yielded the TCR beta libraries. TCRdb called the 5' RACE reads again in MiXCR, with one record for every CDR3 protein. This table has 30,000 to 45,000 distinct CDR3 sequences, about 15% appearing once. Comment on this clonotype: What it recognizes is unknown.

Sequencing was performed on blood. The V gene is TRBV6-2 or TRBV6-3, the J gene TRBJ2-2; no definite D call. This receptor was taken from a male donor with ankylosing spondylitis or in good health (not recorded which). CDR3 sequence reads: CASGPQQPQELFF. CDR3 sequence (DNA): TGTGCCAGCGGCCCCCAGCAACCCCAGGAGCTGTTTTTT.